This note documents a single T cell receptor beta chain sequence. Antigen: not known. A much larger clone differs from this one at a single base, so this may be a read error. This sample stems from a study of glioma-infiltrating T cells. Study-wide findings and caveats: Patients with low tissue-blood divergence carried a signature set of shared blood CDR3 motifs. Gliomas, especially low-grade, showed above-expected tissue-blood divergence; non-neoplastic patients showed below. Very few CDR3 sequences were shared between tissue and blood.

With 5 bases clipped from V and 10 bases from J, the junction kept 10 bases outside the gene matches. CDR1 is MNHEY, CDR2 SMNVEV, per germline (reference sequence). CDR3 length equals 14 residues. TCR alpha and beta CDR3 regions were amplified from RNA using iRepertoire nested multiplex PCR. Input was 100-400 ng of tissue mRNA or PBMC total RNA. One entry per CDR3 protein results from TCRdb running MiXCR on the multiplex PCR reads. The data hold 300,000 to 450,000 distinct CDR3 sequences, with about two fifths observed a single time. The chain recombines TRBV27 with TRBJ1-4, with 7 bases lining up with TRBD1. The sequenced material came from glioma tissue, nonneoplastic brain tissue, or PBMCs (not recorded which). The source is a human donor with low-grade glioma or glioblastoma, undergoing nonglioma brain surgery, or in good health (not recorded which). CDR3: CASSRTAGGRKLFF. In DNA form, the CDR3 reads TGTGCCAGCAGTAGAACGGCAGGGGGTAGAAAACTGTTTTTT.